The clone carrying this TCR beta chain is medium-sized by share. Its antigen is currently unknown. The data stem from a study of spatial heterogeneity in lung cancer. Notes on the study in general: Among tumor T cells, estimated coverage was approximately 7% for alpha chains and 13% for beta chains. Counts of expanded alpha and beta TCRs within tumors tracked the tumor nonsynonymous mutation count.

From germline, CDR1 is GTSNPN and CDR2 SVGIG (reference sequence). This CDR3 is built from 14 residues. V was shortened by 4 bases and J by 1 base, with 12 bases between the two germline ends. The sample's time point: sample taken at primary tumor resection. There were roughly 78 donors, all of them untreated patients with early-stage non-small cell lung cancer. The sequenced material consisted of unsorted whole RNA from tumor, nontumor lung or frozen PBMC. MiXCR was run by TCRdb on the 5' RACE reads, yielding one entry per CDR3 protein. This table holds 20,000 to 25,000 distinct CDR3 sequences, under 8% found once.

This sequence was found in a male donor with early-stage non-small cell lung cancer. Sequences were derived from lung tumor tissue, sampled at surgery. This chain joins TRBV30 and TRBJ2-3; D gene ambiguous. CDR3 in DNA: TGTGCCTGGAACGCAGGAATGGGCACAGATACGCAGTATTTT. Translating gives CAWNAGMGTDTQYF.